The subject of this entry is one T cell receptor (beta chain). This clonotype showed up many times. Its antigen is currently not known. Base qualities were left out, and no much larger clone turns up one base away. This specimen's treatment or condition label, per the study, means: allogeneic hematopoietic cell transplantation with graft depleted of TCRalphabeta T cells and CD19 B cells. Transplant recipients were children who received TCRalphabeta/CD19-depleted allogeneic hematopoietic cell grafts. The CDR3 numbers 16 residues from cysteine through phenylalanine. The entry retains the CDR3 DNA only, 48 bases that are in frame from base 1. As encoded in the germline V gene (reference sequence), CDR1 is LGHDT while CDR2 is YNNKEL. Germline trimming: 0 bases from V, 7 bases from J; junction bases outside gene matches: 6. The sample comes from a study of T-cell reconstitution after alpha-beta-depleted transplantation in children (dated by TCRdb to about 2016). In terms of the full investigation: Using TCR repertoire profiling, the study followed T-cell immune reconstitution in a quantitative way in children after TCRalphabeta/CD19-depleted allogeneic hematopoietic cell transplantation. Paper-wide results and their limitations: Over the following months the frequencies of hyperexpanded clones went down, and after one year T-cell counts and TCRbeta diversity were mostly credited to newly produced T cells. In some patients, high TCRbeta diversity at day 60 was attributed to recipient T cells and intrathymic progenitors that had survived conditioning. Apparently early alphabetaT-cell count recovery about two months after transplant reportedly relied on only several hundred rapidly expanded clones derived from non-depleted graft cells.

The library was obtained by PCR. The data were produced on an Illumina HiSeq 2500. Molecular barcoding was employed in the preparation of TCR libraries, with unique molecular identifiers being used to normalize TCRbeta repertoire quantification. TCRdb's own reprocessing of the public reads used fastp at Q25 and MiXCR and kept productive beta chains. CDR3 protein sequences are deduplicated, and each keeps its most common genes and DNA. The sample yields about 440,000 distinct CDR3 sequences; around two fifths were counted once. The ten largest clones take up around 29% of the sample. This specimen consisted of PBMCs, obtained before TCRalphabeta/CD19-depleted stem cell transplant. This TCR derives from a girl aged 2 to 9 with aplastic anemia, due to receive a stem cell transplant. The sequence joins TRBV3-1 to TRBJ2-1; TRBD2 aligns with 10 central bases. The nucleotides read TGTGCCAGCAGCCAAGAGCTAGCGGGAGTAAGGAATGAGCAGTTCTTC. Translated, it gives CASSQELAGVRNEQFF.